What follows are 16 T cell receptor beta chains derived from one specimen sequenced in a study of identical twins. From the 5' RACE reads, TCRdb called clonotypes with MiXCR, one entry per CDR3 protein. Among about 470,000 distinct CDR3 sequences listed, approximately 24% were seen once. These records were also assigned to another study, of T cells expressing NK-cell markers.

Sequenced material: CD4+ T cells sorted from blood. The receptors shown here come from a woman between 18 and 29 years old in good health.

This clonotype has a handful of counts. V usage is TRBV29-1 and J usage is TRBJ1-1; weak D call: TRBD1 (5 bases). Per the germline V gene, CDR1 is SQVTM and CDR2 is ANQGSEA. CDR3 length equals 12 residues. V was pared by 6 bases and J by 10 bases, with 18 bases between. CDR3 loop: CSVSSGTQGAFF. CDR3 DNA: TGCAGCGTCTCCTCCGGAACCCAGGGAGCTTTCTTT. Full variable domain (rest looked up from reference TRBV29-1 and TRBJ1-1): SAVISQKPSRDICQRGTSLTIQCQVDSQVTMMFWYRQQPGQSLTLIATANQGSEATYESGFVIDKFPISRPNLTFSTLTVSNMSPEDSSIYLCSVSSGTQGAFFGQGTRLTVV.

This clonotype came up once. The chain's CDR3 is CASSLEGSANTGELFF. The CDR3 DNA follows: TGCGCCAGCAGCTTGGAGGGGTCGGCGAACACCGGGGAGCTGTTTTTT. The chain combines TRBV5-1 with TRBJ2-2; weak D call: TRBD1 (5 bases). The V gene lost 0 bases and the J gene lost 0 bases, with 9 bases spanning the gap. From germline, CDR1 is SGHRS and CDR2 YFSETQ. The CDR3 spans 16 residues.

The chain uses TRBV29-1 and TRBJ1-1; D gene uncertain. The germline V and J ends were trimmed by 3 bases and 1 base, with 9 bases remaining between them. Germline-derived CDR1 and CDR2 are SQVTM and ANQGSEA. The CDR3 length is 13 residues. CDR3 DNA: TGCAGCGTTGACGGTAGTCAGAACACTGAAGCTTTCTTT. It codes for CSVDGSQNTEAFF.

The chain is built from TRBV20-1 and TRBJ2-4, with D maybe TRBD2 (6 bases). Germline-derived CDR1 and CDR2 are DFQATT and SNEGSKA (reference sequence). This CDR3 spans 16 amino acids. Trimming removed 0 bases at V and 0 bases at J, with 12 bases between. The CDR3 DNA sequence: TGCAGTGCTAGAGATGCCCGGGAGAGAGCCAAAAACATTCAGTACTTC. It specifies CSARDARERAKNIQYF.

This clonotype was counted between two and nine times. The CDR3 DNA sequence: TGCGCCAGCAGTAAACAGCCATCCTACGAGCAGTACTTC. This gives the protein CASSKQPSYEQYF. The chain recombines TRBV10-2 with TRBJ2-7; D is uncertain. The CDR3 has 13 amino acids. V was trimmed by 5 bases and J by 1 base, leaving 9 bases between them. Per the germline V gene, CDR1 is WSHSY and CDR2 is SAAADI.

This clonotype was counted between two and nine times. The J gene is TRBJ2-7, the V gene TRBV6-2 or TRBV6-3; 13 nucleotides match TRBD2. V was clipped by 5 bases and J by 0 bases; unmatched bases: 4. CDR1 and CDR2 (germline): MNHEY, SVGEGT. The CDR3 is 16 amino acids. CDR3 bases: TGTGCCAGCAGTGCGGGACTAGCGGGGCCCTCCTACGAGCAGTACTTC. Its protein is CASSAGLAGPSYEQYF.

This clonotype has a handful of counts. This sequence joins TRBV9 and TRBJ2-7; tentatively, D is TRBD1 or TRBD2 (5 bases each). Germline CDR1 and CDR2: SGDLS and YYNGEE. This CDR3 comprises 14 residues. V was pared by 2 bases and J by 2 bases, with 11 bases between. The CDR3 sequence: CASSVGTTTYEQYF. The CDR3 nucleotides read TGTGCCAGCAGCGTTGGGACGACGACCTACGAGCAGTACTTC.

The table lists this clonotype with a few counts. The rearrangement links TRBV20-1 to TRBJ2-1; TRBD1 matches at 10 bases. From germline, CDR1 is DFQATT and CDR2 SNEGSKA (reference sequence). The CDR3 is made up of 14 amino acids. V dropped 6 bases and J dropped 3; count of bases not matched to a gene: 5. CDR3 region: CSATDRGLYNEQFF. For the CDR3, the DNA is TGCAGTGCAACCGACAGGGGGCTCTACAATGAGCAGTTCTTC.

CDR3 sequence (DNA): TGTGCCAGCAGACCGTCCACCTACGAGCAGTACTTC. Protein sequence: CASRPSTYEQYF. The chain employs TRBV28 and TRBJ2-7; D unclear. Between the trimmed V and J ends, which lost 6 bases and 2 bases, there was a span of 8 bases. This CDR3 is 12 amino acids long. Germline values: CDR1 MDHEN, CDR2 SYDVKM.

The rearrangement joins TRBV25-1 to TRBJ1-2; 10 positions agree with TRBD1. Germline V gene data show CDR1 as MGHDK and CDR2 as SYGVNS. V was clipped by 3 bases and J by 7 bases; unmatched bases: 8. There are 15 residues in the CDR3. In DNA, the CDR3 is TGTGCCAGCAGTGAGAATGGACAGGGGGGAGCTGGCTACACCTTC. Protein product: CASSENGQGGAGYTF.

The V gene is TRBV12-3 or TRBV12-4, the J gene TRBJ2-1; perhaps TRBD1 as D (6 bases). CDR3 length equals 13 residues. Between the trimmed V and J ends, which lost 6 bases and 9 bases, there was a span of 15 bases. The CDR3 coding sequence is TGTGCCAGCAGGTTACGACAGGCGTCTGAGCAGTTCTTC. Translation: CASRLRQASEQFF.

This chain uses TRBV20-1 with TRBJ2-1; tentative D call: TRBD1 (6 bases). Trimming removed 8 bases from V and 6 bases from J, with 17 bases in between. The CDR3 contains 13 residues. Germline assignment: CDR1 DFQATT and CDR2 SNEGSKA (reference sequence). The CDR3 region is CSPRDPQGNEQFF. CDR3 DNA sequence: TGCAGTCCCCGGGACCCACAGGGCAATGAGCAGTTCTTC.

This clonotype was counted between two and nine times. This chain connects TRBV7-2 to TRBJ2-7; 7 bases align to TRBD1. This CDR3 comprises 15 residues. Germline lookup yields CDR1 SGHTA and CDR2 FQGNSA. J gave up 7 bases and V 5 bases, and 14 bases lay outside the gene matches. The CDR3 reads CASSRRTGPTGEQYF. As DNA, the CDR3 is TGTGCCAGCAGCCGACGGACAGGACCCACCGGAGAGCAGTACTTC. Full variable domain (outside the CDR3, taken from reference TRBV7-2 and TRBJ2-7): GAGVSQSPSNKVTEKGKDVELRCDPISGHTALYWYRQSLGQGLEFLIYFQGNSAPDKSGLPSDRFSAERTGGSVSTLTIQRTQQEDSAVYLCASSRRTGPTGEQYFGPGTRLTVT.

V and J are TRBV2 and TRBJ1-1; D gene unclear. The CDR3 length is 13 residues. V was shortened by 3 bases and J by 6 bases, with 11 bases between the two germline ends. Germline V lookup: CDR1 SNHLY, CDR2 FYNNEI. CDR3: CASSDEAEAEAFF. The CDR3 nucleotides read TGTGCCAGCAGTGATGAGGCTGAGGCTGAAGCTTTCTTT.

The chain is built from TRBV5-1 and TRBJ1-1; possibly TRBD1 for D (6 bases). CDR3 length: 16 amino acids. Trimming left V 0 bases short and J 0 bases short, with 12 bases between. The germline CDR1 and CDR2 sequences are SGHRS and YFSETQ. The CDR3 protein is CASSLAGAGLNTEAFF. CDR3 DNA sequence: TGCGCCAGCAGCTTGGCGGGGGCAGGGCTGAACACTGAAGCTTTCTTT.

This clonotype was observed a few times. The chain links TRBV7-2 to TRBJ2-3, with a weak D call TRBD2 (6 bases). CDR3 length equals 16 residues. CDR1 and CDR2 from the germline V gene are SGHTA and FQGNSA. V was cut by 0 bases and J by 4 bases, with 14 bases left in between. The CDR3 is CASSLAWAGNSDTQYF. DNA of the CDR3: TGTGCCAGCAGCTTAGCGTGGGCGGGGAACTCAGATACGCAGTATTTT.